This entry features one TCR beta chain sequence. Its antigen is not identified. Clones were sequenced by immunoSEQ multiplex PCR, and TCRdb holds only the in-frame ones, with some missing. The repertoire has 100,000 to 150,000 clones, under 95% of them found once; the top ten carry about 1.1%. The sample comes from a study of T cell responses to AZD1222 COVID-19 vaccine. Study results and limitations: Rises in breadth and depth of Spike-specific TCRs came after two AZD1222 doses. Vaccine-associated CD4 TCRs ranged over spike, dominating at 160-218 and 743-854. It was only after the peak T cell response that any repertoires were sampled.

The sample consisted of peripheral blood, taken 28 days after the second AZD1222 dose. This TCR was sampled from an adult who received the AZD1222 COVID-19 vaccine.

The CDR3 sequence: CASSPGGSNQPQHF. CDR3 sequence (DNA): TGTGCCAGCTCACCGGGAGGTAGCAATCAGCCCCAGCATTTT. The chain is built from TRBV18 and TRBJ1-5; D unresolved. This CDR3 contains 14 residues. Trimming took off 3 bases at V and 0 bases at J, with 6 bases between the two ends. Germline assignment: CDR1 KGHSH and CDR2 LQKENI.